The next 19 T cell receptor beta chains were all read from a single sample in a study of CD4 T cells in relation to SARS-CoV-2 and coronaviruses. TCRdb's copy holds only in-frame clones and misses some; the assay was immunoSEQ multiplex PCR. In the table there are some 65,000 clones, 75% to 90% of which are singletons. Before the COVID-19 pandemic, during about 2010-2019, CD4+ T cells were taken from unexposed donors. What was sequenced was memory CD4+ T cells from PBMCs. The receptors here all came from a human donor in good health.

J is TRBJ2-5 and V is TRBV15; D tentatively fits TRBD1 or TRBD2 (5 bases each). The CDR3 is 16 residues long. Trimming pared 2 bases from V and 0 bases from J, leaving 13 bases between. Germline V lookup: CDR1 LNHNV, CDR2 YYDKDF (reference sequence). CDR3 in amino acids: CATSRFRDPYQETQYF. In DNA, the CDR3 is TGTGCCACCAGCAGATTCCGGGACCCGTACCAAGAGACCCAGTACTTC.

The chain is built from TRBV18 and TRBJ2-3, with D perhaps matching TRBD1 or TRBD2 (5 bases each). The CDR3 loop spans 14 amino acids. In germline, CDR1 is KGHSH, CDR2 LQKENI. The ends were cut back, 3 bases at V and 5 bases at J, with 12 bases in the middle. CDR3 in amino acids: CASSPSGLGDTQYF. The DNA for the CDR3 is TGTGCCAGCTCACCTTCGGGGCTCGGAGATACGCAGTATTTT. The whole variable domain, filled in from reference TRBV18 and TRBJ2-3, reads NAGVMQNPRHLVRRRGQEARLRCSPMKGHSHVYWYRQLPEEGLKFMVYLQKENIIDESGMPKERFSAEFPKEGPSILRIQQVVRGDSAAYFCASSPSGLGDTQYFGPGTRLTVL.

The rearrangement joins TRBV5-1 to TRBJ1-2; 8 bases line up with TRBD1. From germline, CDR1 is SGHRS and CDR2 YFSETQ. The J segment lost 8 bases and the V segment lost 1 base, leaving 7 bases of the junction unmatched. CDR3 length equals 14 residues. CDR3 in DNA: TGCGCCAGCAGCTTGTCGTGGACAGGGTCCGGCTACACCTTC. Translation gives CASSLSWTGSGYTF. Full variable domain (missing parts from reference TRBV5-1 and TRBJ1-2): KAGVTQTPRYLIKTRGQQVTLSCSPISGHRSVSWYQQTPGQGLQFLFEYFSETQRNKGNFPGRFSGRQFSNSRSEMNVSTLELGDSALYLCASSLSWTGSGYTFGSGTRLTVV.

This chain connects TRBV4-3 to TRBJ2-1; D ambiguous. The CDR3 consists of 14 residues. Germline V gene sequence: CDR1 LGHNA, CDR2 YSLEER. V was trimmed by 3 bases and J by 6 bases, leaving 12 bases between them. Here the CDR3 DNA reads TGCGCCAGCAGCCAGACGAGGTGGGTCAATGAGCAGTTCTTC. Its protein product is CASSQTRWVNEQFF.

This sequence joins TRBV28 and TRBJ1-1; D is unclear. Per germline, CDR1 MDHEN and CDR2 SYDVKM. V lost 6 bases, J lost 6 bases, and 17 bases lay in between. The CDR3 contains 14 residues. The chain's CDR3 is CASRRFLGSAEAFF. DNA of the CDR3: TGTGCCAGCAGACGTTTTTTGGGGTCGGCTGAAGCTTTCTTT.

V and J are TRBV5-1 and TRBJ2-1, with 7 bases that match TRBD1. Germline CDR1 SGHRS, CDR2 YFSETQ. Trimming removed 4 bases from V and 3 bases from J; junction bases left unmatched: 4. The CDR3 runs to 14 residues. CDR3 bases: TGCGCCAGCAGCCAAGACAGGGACTACAATGAGCAGTTCTTC. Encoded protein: CASSQDRDYNEQFF. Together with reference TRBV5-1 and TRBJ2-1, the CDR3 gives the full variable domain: KAGVTQTPRYLIKTRGQQVTLSCSPISGHRSVSWYQQTPGQGLQFLFEYFSETQRNKGNFPGRFSGRQFSNSRSEMNVSTLELGDSALYLCASSQDRDYNEQFFGPGTRLTVL.

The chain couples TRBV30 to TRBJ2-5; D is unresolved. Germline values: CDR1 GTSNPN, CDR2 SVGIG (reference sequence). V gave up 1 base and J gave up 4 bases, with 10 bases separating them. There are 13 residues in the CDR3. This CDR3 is CAWSGVSLETQYF. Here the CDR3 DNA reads TGTGCCTGGAGTGGGGTCTCTTTAGAGACCCAGTACTTC.

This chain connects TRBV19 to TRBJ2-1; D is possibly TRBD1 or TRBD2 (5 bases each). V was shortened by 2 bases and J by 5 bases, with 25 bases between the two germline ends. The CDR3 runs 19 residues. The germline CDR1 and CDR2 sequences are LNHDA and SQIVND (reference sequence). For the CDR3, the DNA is TGTGCCAGTAGTATACGGGGCTGGGACGGCAATAATTTCGACAATGAGCAGTTCTTC. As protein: CASSIRGWDGNNFDNEQFF.

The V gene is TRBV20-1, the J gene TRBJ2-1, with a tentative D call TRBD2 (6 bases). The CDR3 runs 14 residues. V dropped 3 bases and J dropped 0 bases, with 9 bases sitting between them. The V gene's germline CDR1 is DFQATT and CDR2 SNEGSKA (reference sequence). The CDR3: CSASRGSSYNEQFF. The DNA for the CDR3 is TGCAGTGCTAGTCGGGGGAGCTCCTACAATGAGCAGTTCTTC.

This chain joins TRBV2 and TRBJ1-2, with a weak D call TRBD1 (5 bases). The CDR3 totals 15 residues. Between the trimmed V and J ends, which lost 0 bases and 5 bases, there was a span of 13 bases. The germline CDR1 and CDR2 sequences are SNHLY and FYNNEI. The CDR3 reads CASSEAGGAGYGYTF. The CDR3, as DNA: TGTGCCAGCAGTGAAGCGGGAGGGGCGGGATATGGCTACACCTTC.

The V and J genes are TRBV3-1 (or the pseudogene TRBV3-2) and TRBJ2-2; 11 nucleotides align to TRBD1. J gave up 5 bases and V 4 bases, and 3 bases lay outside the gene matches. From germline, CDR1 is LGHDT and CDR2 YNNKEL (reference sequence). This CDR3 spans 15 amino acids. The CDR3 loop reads CASSRGQGATGELFF. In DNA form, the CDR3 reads TGTGCCAGCAGCCGAGGACAGGGGGCGACCGGGGAGCTGTTTTTT.

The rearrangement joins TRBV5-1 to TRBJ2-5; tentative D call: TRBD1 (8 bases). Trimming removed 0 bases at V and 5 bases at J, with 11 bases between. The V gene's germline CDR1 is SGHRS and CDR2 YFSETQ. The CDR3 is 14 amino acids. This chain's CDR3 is CASSLDRGGETQYF. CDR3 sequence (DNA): TGCGCCAGCAGCTTGGACAGGGGGGGCGAGACCCAGTACTTC. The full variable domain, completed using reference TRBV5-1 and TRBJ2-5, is KAGVTQTPRYLIKTRGQQVTLSCSPISGHRSVSWYQQTPGQGLQFLFEYFSETQRNKGNFPGRFSGRQFSNSRSEMNVSTLELGDSALYLCASSLDRGGETQYFGPGTRLLVL.

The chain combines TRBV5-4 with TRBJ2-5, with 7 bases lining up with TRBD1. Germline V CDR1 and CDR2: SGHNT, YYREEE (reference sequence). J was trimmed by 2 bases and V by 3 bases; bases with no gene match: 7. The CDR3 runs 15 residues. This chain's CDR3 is CASSSRDRDQETQYF. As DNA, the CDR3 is TGTGCCAGCAGCTCCCGAGACAGGGATCAAGAGACCCAGTACTTC.

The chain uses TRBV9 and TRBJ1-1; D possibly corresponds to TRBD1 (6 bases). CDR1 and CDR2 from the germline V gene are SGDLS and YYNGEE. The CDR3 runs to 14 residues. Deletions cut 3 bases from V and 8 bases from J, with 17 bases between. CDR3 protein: CASSERGGPPEAFF. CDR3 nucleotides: TGTGCCAGCAGCGAAAGGGGGGGGCCTCCCGAAGCTTTCTTT. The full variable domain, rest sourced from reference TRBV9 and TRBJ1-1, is DSGVTQTPKHLITATGQRVTLRCSPRSGDLSVYWYQQSLDQGLQFLIQYYNGEERAKGNILERFSAQQFPDLHSELNLSSLELGDSALYFCASSERGGPPEAFFGQGTRLTVV.

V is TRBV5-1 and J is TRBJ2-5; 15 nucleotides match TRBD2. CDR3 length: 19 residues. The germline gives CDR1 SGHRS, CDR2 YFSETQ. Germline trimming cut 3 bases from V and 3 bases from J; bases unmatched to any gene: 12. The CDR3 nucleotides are TGCGCCAGCAGCTCCCTTCCGGGACTAGCGGGGGGTAGTAAAGAGACCCAGTACTTC. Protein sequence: CASSSLPGLAGGSKETQYF.

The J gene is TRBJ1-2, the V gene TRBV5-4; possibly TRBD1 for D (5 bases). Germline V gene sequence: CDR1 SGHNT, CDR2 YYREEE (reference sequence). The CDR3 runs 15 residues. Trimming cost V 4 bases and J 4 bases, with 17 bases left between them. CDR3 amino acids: CASSPDPGSTYGYTF. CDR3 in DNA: TGTGCCAGCAGCCCGGACCCAGGGTCTACCTATGGCTACACCTTC. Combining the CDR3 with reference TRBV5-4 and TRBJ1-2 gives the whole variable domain ETGVTQSPTHLIKTRGQQVTLRCSSQSGHNTVSWYQQALGQGPQFIFQYYREEENGRGNFPPRFSGLQFPNYSSELNVNALELDDSALYLCASSPDPGSTYGYTFGSGTRLTVV.

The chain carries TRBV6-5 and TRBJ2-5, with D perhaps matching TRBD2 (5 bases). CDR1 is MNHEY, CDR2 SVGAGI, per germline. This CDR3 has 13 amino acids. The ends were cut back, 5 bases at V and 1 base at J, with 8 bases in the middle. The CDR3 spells CASSIARQETQYF. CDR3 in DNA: TGTGCCAGCAGTATAGCGCGCCAAGAGACCCAGTACTTC.

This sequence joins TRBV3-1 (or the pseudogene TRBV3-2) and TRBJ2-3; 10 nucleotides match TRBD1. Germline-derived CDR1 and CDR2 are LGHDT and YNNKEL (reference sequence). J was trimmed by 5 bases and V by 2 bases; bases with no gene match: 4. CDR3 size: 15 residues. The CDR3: CASSQTTGGRDTQYF. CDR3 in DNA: TGTGCCAGCAGCCAAACGACAGGGGGCAGAGATACGCAGTATTTT.

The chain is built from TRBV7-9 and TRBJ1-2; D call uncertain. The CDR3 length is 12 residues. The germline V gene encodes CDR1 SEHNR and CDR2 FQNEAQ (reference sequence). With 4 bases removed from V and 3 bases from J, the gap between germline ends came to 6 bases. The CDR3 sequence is CASSSGDYGYTF. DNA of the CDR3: TGTGCCAGCAGCTCCGGGGACTATGGCTACACCTTC. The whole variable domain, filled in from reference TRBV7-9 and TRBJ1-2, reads DTGVSQNPRHKITKRGQNVTFRCDPISEHNRLYWYRQTLGQGPEFLTYFQNEAQLEKSRLLSDRFSAERPKGSFSTLEIQRTEQGDSAMYLCASSSGDYGYTFGSGTRLTVV.